One T cell receptor beta chain is described in this entry. What this receptor recognizes is not known. It has no much larger one-base neighbor in the sample; base qualities were not kept. Instrument used: Illumina HiSeq 2500. Quantitative 5'-RACE with molecular barcodes was used to prepare TCR beta libraries. The original pipeline was this. A new computational method, built on a probabilistic model of VDJ rearrangement, was used to identify disease-linked TCR variants. TCRdb took the public reads, trimmed them with fastp at Q25, ran MiXCR for clone calling and kept in-frame beta chains. Each CDR3 protein appears once, grouped with its most common genes and DNA. The V and J calls shown here were made by TCRdb, not taken from the authors' results. This sample is represented by 150,000 to 200,000 distinct CDR3 sequences; around 8.9% of them were singletons. Less than 15% of the sample lies in the top ten.

These data originate in a study of CD8 T cells in ankylosing spondylitis (dated by TCRdb to about 2017). Regarding the research as a whole: The study set out to find disease-linked TCR variants by profiling T cell receptor beta repertoires in ankylosing spondylitis patients and healthy donors. The full study cohort was made up of 25 ankylosing spondylitis patients and around 100 healthy donors. Peripheral blood was sampled, and synovial fluid was also collected from ankylosing spondylitis patients.

General findings and caveats noted by the study authors: A TCR beta motif made up of several highly homologous amino acid variants appeared to be characteristic of blood from ankylosing spondylitis patients. Some of the motif variants had been reported before in the synovial fluid and blood of reactive arthritis patients, a finding that suggests common disease-initiation mechanisms. Significant enrichment of the disease-linked clones was reported in matched synovial fluid samples from ankylosing spondylitis patients. A CD8+ phenotype was shown by the disease-linked clones, which were found at relatively low frequencies in peripheral blood.

This sequence was found in a female donor with ankylosing spondylitis or in good health (not recorded which). Material for sequencing was blood, either unsorted or a sorted T cell fraction (not recorded which).

The CDR3 sequence is CSAPWRGEQYF. The sequenced DNA is TGCAGTGCTCCGTGGAGGGGCGAGCAGTACTTC. The V gene is TRBV20-1 and the J gene is TRBJ2-7, with TRBD2 tentatively as D gene (6 bases match). A distance of 11 bases separates the germline ends of V and J, which lose 5 bases and 6 bases respectively. CDR1 and CDR2 (DFQATT, SNEGSKA) derive from the germline V gene (reference sequence). From its cysteine to its phenylalanine, the CDR3 spans 11 amino acids. The DNA shown is the 33-base CDR3, in frame from base 1.